These 8 T cell receptor beta chains came from one sample sequenced in a study of type 1 regulatory T cells. TCRdb passed the reads through MiXCR, listing each CDR3 protein once. Found here are 60,000 to 70,000 distinct CDR3 sequences, approximately 47% of them singletons; the top ten hold more than 2%. Their specific antigens are unknown. Sequences were obtained from cultured non-Tr1 T cells, either the whole culture or a sorted T cell fraction (not recorded which). These receptors originate from a human donor in good health.

Many counts were recorded for this clonotype. The rearrangement uses TRBV10-3 and TRBJ1-1; TRBD1 might be the D (5 bases). The germline V gene encodes CDR1 ENHRY and CDR2 SYGVKD. V lost 6 bases and J 4 bases, leaving 15 bases between the germline ends. This CDR3 has 14 residues. CDR3 coding DNA: TGTGCCATCAGCAGGGATTGGGTTGCCACTGAAGCTTTCTTT. Translating gives CAISRDWVATEAFF.

This clonotype showed up just a few times. The rearrangement links TRBV4-3 to TRBJ1-2; perhaps TRBD1 as D (6 bases). In germline, CDR1 is LGHNA, CDR2 YSLEER. V was cut by 2 bases and J by 8 bases, with 12 bases left in between. The CDR3 is 13 amino acids. This CDR3 reads CASSQQQGIGYTF. In nucleotides, the CDR3 is TGCGCCAGCAGCCAACAACAGGGAATCGGCTACACCTTC.

In its sample, this clonotype was seen a few times. The gene calls are TRBV20-1 and TRBJ1-1, with unresolved D. Germline CDR1 DFQATT, CDR2 SNEGSKA (reference sequence). The germline V and J ends were trimmed by 3 bases and 4 bases, with 18 bases remaining between them. The CDR3 has 15 amino acids. This CDR3 is CSASPLTTGFTEAFF. CDR3 nucleotides: TGCAGTGCTAGTCCCCTCACGACGGGTTTCACTGAAGCTTTCTTT.

A few counts support this clonotype. This rearrangement joins TRBV20-1 to TRBJ2-2; 12 bases are shared with TRBD2. This CDR3 comprises 15 residues. CDR1 DFQATT and CDR2 SNEGSKA come from the germline V gene (reference sequence). V was clipped by 3 bases and J by 4 bases; unmatched bases: 3. CDR3 protein: CSASLAGGTTGELFF. The CDR3, as DNA: TGCAGTGCTAGTCTAGCGGGGGGGACCACCGGGGAGCTGTTTTTT.

This chain links TRBV2 with TRBJ1-1, with a possible D match to TRBD1 (5 bases). The germline V gene encodes CDR1 SNHLY and CDR2 FYNNEI. The V end lost 8 bases, the J end lost 1 base, and 14 bases lay between the germline ends. This CDR3 has 14 residues. The CDR3 sequence: CASEGPQRNTEAFF. The CDR3 DNA reads TGTGCCAGCGAGGGACCACAGAGGAACACTGAAGCTTTCTTT.

V is TRBV27 and J is TRBJ1-1; 9 positions agree with TRBD1. The germline V gene encodes CDR1 MNHEY and CDR2 SMNVEV (reference sequence). V dropped 1 base and J dropped 4; count of bases not matched to a gene: 7. The CDR3 totals 16 residues. The CDR3 loop reads CASSLWGGQGGTEAFF. The CDR3 coding sequence is TGTGCCAGCAGTTTATGGGGGGGACAGGGAGGCACTGAAGCTTTCTTT.

Notes on this clonotype: Germline is not matched at one junction end, which may reflect a read error. This chain links TRBV5-1 with TRBJ2-5; D gene ambiguous. The V gene's germline CDR1 is SGHRS and CDR2 YFSETQ. The CDR3 is 13 residues long. As DNA, the CDR3 is TGCACCAGCAGCTTGTCCGTCGGAGAGACCCAGTACTTC. Translating it yields CTSSLSVGETQYF.

The genes are TRBV27 and TRBJ1-5; TRBD1 is a possible D gene (6 bases). The V gene lost 5 bases and the J gene lost 3 bases, with 11 bases spanning the gap. CDR1 and CDR2 from the germline V gene are MNHEY and SMNVEV (reference sequence). There are 14 residues in the CDR3. CDR3 nucleotide sequence: TGTGCCAGCAGTGTACAGGGTTACAATCAGCCCCAGCATTTT. Translation gives CASSVQGYNQPQHF.